This T cell receptor beta chain appears in the sequencing data of a study of T cell responses to AZD1222 COVID-19 vaccine. Points from the study as a whole: Females made up more of the donors, who were largely white British, and clonal diversity may have come out too low.

To note about this clone: Its specificity is not known.

Using immunoSEQ multiplex PCR, the repertoire was profiled, and TCRdb retains in-frame clones only, with some absent. The sample yields about 73,000 clones, 85% to 90% seen once. CDR3 size: 14 residues. J gave up 9 bases and V 8 bases, and 9 bases lay outside the gene matches. The germline V gene encodes CDR1 SNHLY and CDR2 FYNNEI. The material sequenced was peripheral blood, taken 28 days after the second AZD1222 dose. The V and J genes are TRBV2 and TRBJ1-6, with 8 bases matching TRBD1. The TCR comes from an adult who received the AZD1222 COVID-19 vaccine. In DNA, the CDR3 is TGTGCCAGCCTTCTCGGACAGGGCAGTTCACCCCTCCACTTT. Its translation: CASLLGQGSSPLHF.